This entry lists 12 T cell receptor beta chains sequenced from one sample in a study of T cells in Graves' hyperthyroidism and ophthalmopathy. TCR beta CDR3 regions were amplified from RNA transcripts. When the TCR CDR3 underwent first-round RT-PCR, the HTBI primer set was used. TCRdb fed the multiplex PCR reads into MiXCR, producing one record per CDR3 protein. The table lists about 400,000 distinct CDR3 sequences, 15% of them singletons, with over 25% in the top ten. The sample taken for sequencing was blood. Receptors were obtained from a woman in her 30s with Graves' hyperthyroidism.

This clonotype was seen at least ten times. The J gene is TRBJ2-1, the V gene TRBV9; D uncertain. Germline assignment: CDR1 SGDLS and CDR2 YYNGEE. The germline V and J ends were trimmed by 0 bases and 0 bases, with 7 bases remaining between them. The length of the CDR3 is 15 residues. The CDR3 bases are TGTGCCAGCAGCGTAGCGTCTAGCTCCTACAATGAGCAGTTCTTC. Amino acids: CASSVASSSYNEQFF.

V is TRBV6-1 and J is TRBJ2-7; the match to TRBD1 covers 8 bases. The CDR3 contains 15 residues. V gave up 3 bases and J gave up 3 bases; unmatched junction bases: 7. Germline CDR1 reads MNHNS; CDR2 reads SASEGT. CDR3 protein: CASSDLGTGLYEQYF. DNA of the CDR3: TGTGCCAGCAGTGACCTCGGGACAGGTCTCTACGAGCAGTACTTC.

This sequence joins TRBV6-2 or TRBV6-3 and TRBJ1-1; possible D gene TRBD1, 5 bases. Germline CDR1 reads MNHEY; CDR2 reads SVGEGT. This CDR3 is built from 16 residues. V was clipped by 7 bases and J by 1 base, with 19 bases between them. The CDR3 DNA reads as TGTGCCAGCATCTTTCCGGGGGACGGTCGGAACACTGAAGCTTTCTTT. Translation gives CASIFPGDGRNTEAFF.

This chain connects TRBV3-1 to TRBJ2-4, with D unclear. This CDR3 region has 17 residues. The germline V gene has CDR1 LGHDT and CDR2 YNNKEL (reference sequence). Trimming removed 1 base from V and 3 bases from J, with 16 bases in between. The CDR3 is CASSQVRQSGVKNIQYF. The CDR3, as DNA: TGTGCCAGCAGCCAAGTGAGGCAGTCCGGTGTCAAAAACATTCAGTACTTC.

This chain uses TRBV10-3 with TRBJ2-7; TRBD2 agrees at 8 bases. This CDR3 region has 15 residues. Germline CDR1 reads ENHRY; CDR2 reads SYGVKD. Unmatched junction bases numbered 5, after V lost 4 bases and J lost 0 bases. CDR3 DNA sequence: TGTGCCATCAGTGGACGCGGGAGGTCCTCCTACGAGCAGTACTTC. Translating it yields CAISGRGRSSYEQYF.

J is TRBJ1-4 and V is TRBV20-1, with D maybe TRBD1 (5 bases). This CDR3 contains 14 residues. V was pared by 1 base and J by 7 bases, with 13 bases between. From germline, CDR1 is DFQATT and CDR2 SNEGSKA (reference sequence). The CDR3 sequence is CSARGGAVREKLFF. The DNA of the CDR3 is TGCAGTGCTAGAGGGGGCGCGGTCCGTGAAAAACTGTTTTTT.

This clonotype was picked up many times. The chain couples TRBV6-1 to TRBJ2-1; D ambiguous. The CDR3 totals 16 residues. The germline CDR1 and CDR2 sequences are MNHNS and SASEGT. V was cut by 5 bases and J by 10 bases, with 24 bases left in between. CDR3 sequence reads: CASSSGRQPKEWEQFF. Written as DNA, the CDR3 is TGTGCCAGCAGTTCTGGACGGCAGCCTAAGGAATGGGAGCAGTTCTTC.

This clonotype has only a few counts. The CDR3 DNA is TGCAGCGCCGTTAACTCCTACGAGCAGTACTTC. This gives the protein CSAVNSYEQYF. This chain uses TRBV29-1 with TRBJ2-7; the D is unclear. Germline lookup yields CDR1 SQVTM and CDR2 ANQGSEA. The V end was cut by 7 bases, the J end by 0 bases, with 7 bases between. This CDR3 has 11 residues.

With respect to this clonotype: The final CDR3 position lacks the conserved phenylalanine or tryptophan, pointing to a likely read error. V and J are TRBV5-1 and TRBJ2-1; TRBD2 agrees at 10 bases. J lost 2 bases, V lost 2 bases, and 1 base had no gene match. The CDR3 runs to 15 residues. Germline CDR1 SGHRS, CDR2 YFSETQ. The CDR3 protein is CASSLGLAAYNEQFS. CDR3 DNA: TGCGCCAGCAGCTTAGGACTAGCGGCCTACAATGAGCAGTTCTCC.

Many counts were recorded for this clonotype. The CDR3 protein is CASSLTGPPLHF. The CDR3 DNA follows: TGCGCCAGCAGCTTGACAGGCCCCCCCCTCCACTTT. The J gene is TRBJ1-6, the V gene TRBV5-1, with a weak D call TRBD1 (5 bases). The CDR3 spans 12 residues. Germline CDR1 and CDR2: SGHRS and YFSETQ. With 1 base removed from V and 13 bases from J, the gap between germline ends came to 9 bases.

A few counts support this clonotype. The chain employs TRBV5-1 and TRBJ1-2; TRBD1 matches at 10 bases. The CDR3 length is 14 residues. V lost 7 bases, J lost 8 bases, and 11 bases stayed unmatched. From germline, CDR1 is SGHRS and CDR2 YFSETQ. CDR3 coding DNA: TGCGCCAGCCGGCCGGGACAGGGGAGTGGCGGCTACACCTTC. It codes for CASRPGQGSGGYTF.

Of note for this clonotype: Germline and junction disagree at one end, which may indicate a read error. This chain joins TRBV15 and TRBJ1-4, with 8 bases fitting TRBD1. The CDR3 totals 14 residues. From germline, CDR1 is LNHNV and CDR2 YYDKDF (reference sequence). The CDR3 is CATSRVTGDEKLLF. CDR3 DNA: TGTGCCACCAGCAGAGTGACAGGGGATGAAAAACTGCTTTTT.